Shown below are 10 T cell receptor beta chains from a single sample sequenced in a study of blood T cell repertoires in COVID-19. Method: immunoSEQ multiplex PCR; TCRdb's copy keeps in-frame clones and lacks some. This repertoire shows 330,000 or so clones, about 87% found once; its top ten account for approximately 9.9%. Source material: peripheral blood. The source is a man aged 25-40 years with COVID-19, enrolled during active disease.

V gene TRBV29-1 combines with J gene TRBJ2-2; D call uncertain. V lost 6 bases and J lost 3, with 11 bases in between. CDR3 size: 13 residues. Germline CDR1 is SQVTM and CDR2 is ANQGSEA. The CDR3, as DNA: TGCAGCGTAACAAGATTGGACACCGGGGAGCTGTTTTTT. Protein sequence: CSVTRLDTGELFF.

The J gene is TRBJ1-2, the V gene TRBV24-1; D is unclear. This CDR3 region has 15 residues. The germline CDR1 and CDR2 sequences are KGHDR and SFDVKD. V was clipped by 1 base and J by 4 bases, with 12 bases between them. CDR3 nucleotide sequence: TGTGCCACCAGTGATTTCCGGCAGCGACTCTATGGCTACACCTTC. Translated, it gives CATSDFRQRLYGYTF.

This clone has a single count. V gene TRBV28 combines with J gene TRBJ2-1, with D maybe TRBD2 (6 bases). The CDR3 has 14 residues. The V and J ends lost 3 bases and 10 bases respectively, with 16 bases between them. The germline V gene encodes CDR1 MDHEN and CDR2 SYDVKM. For the CDR3, the DNA is TGTGCCAGCAGTTTGTTCGGGAGCGATCGGGAGCAGTTCTTC. Amino acids: CASSLFGSDREQFF.

The rearrangement uses TRBV6-6 and TRBJ1-1; D possibly corresponds to TRBD1 (5 bases). Germline lookup yields CDR1 MNHNY and CDR2 SVGAGI (reference sequence). Trimming shortened V by 7 bases and J by 5 bases, and 14 bases separated the two germline ends. This CDR3 spans 13 amino acids. The CDR3 nucleotides are TGTGCCAGCAAGGTCGGGGGAGAAACTGAAGCTTTCTTT. As protein: CASKVGGETEAFF.

This chain connects TRBV6-5 to TRBJ1-3; D not resolved. The V end was cut by 6 bases, the J end by 0 bases, with 6 bases between. The CDR3 has 13 amino acids. Germline CDR1 and CDR2: MNHEY and SVGAGI. The CDR3 loop reads CASRLVSGNTIYF. The CDR3 DNA sequence: TGTGCCAGCAGACTCGTCTCTGGAAACACCATATATTTT.

The chain links TRBV7-2 to TRBJ2-3; a weak D match, TRBD2 (6 bases). Trimming stripped 4 bases from V and 2 bases from J, with 19 bases between. Germline V lookup: CDR1 SGHTA, CDR2 FQGNSA. This CDR3 comprises 17 residues. CDR3 sequence: CASSWPSGGDFTDTQYF. In DNA form, the CDR3 reads TGTGCCAGCAGCTGGCCCTCTGGCGGGGATTTCACAGATACGCAGTATTTT.

The V call is TRBV7-3, the J call TRBJ2-3; 11 bases are a match to TRBD1. With V trimmed by 5 bases and J by 2 bases, 9 bases remained unmatched. Germline V gives CDR1 SGHTA, CDR2 FQGTGA. The CDR3 loop spans 17 amino acids. The CDR3 nucleotides are TGTGCCAGCAGCCAACTTCACGGACAGGGGGCCACAGATACGCAGTATTTT. It specifies CASSQLHGQGATDTQYF. The whole variable domain, remainder taken from reference TRBV7-3 and TRBJ2-3, is GAGVSQTPSNKVTEKGKYVELRCDPISGHTALYWYRQSLGQGPEFLIYFQGTGAADDSGLPNDRFFAVRPEGSVSTLKIQRTERGDSAVYLCASSQLHGQGATDTQYFGPGTRLTVL.

This clone appeared once. The J gene is TRBJ2-3, the V gene TRBV7-9, with 7 bases aligning to TRBD2. The CDR3 contains 13 residues. J was trimmed by 10 bases and V by 0 bases; bases with no gene match: 4. Germline V gene data show CDR1 as SEHNR and CDR2 as FQNEAQ (reference sequence). The CDR3 nucleotides read TGTGCCAGCAGCTTAGCTGGACTAGAATCGCAGTATTTT. Protein: CASSLAGLESQYF.

The chain links TRBV14 to TRBJ2-7; tentative D call: TRBD1 (5 bases). V was trimmed by 0 bases and J by 3 bases, leaving 12 bases between them. This CDR3 has 15 residues. The germline gives CDR1 SGHDN, CDR2 FVKESK. CDR3 residues: CASSQDRVGLYEQYF. The CDR3 DNA reads TGTGCCAGCAGCCAAGATCGCGTGGGGCTCTACGAGCAGTACTTC.

CDR3: CASDGQGKGNQPQHF. The CDR3 DNA follows: TGTGCTAGTGACGGACAGGGTAAGGGCAATCAGCCCCAGCATTTT. The chain combines TRBV12-5 with TRBJ1-5, with 8 positions matching TRBD1. J lost 2 bases, V lost 7 bases, and 7 bases had no gene match. Looked up from germline, CDR1 is LGHNT and CDR2 is FRNRAP. There are 15 residues in the CDR3.